Below are 18 T cell receptor beta chains sequenced from a single sample in a study of shared clonotypes between healthy human individuals. Assay: immunoSEQ multiplex PCR; the TCRdb copy retains only in-frame clones and omits some. The data hold about 2.4 million clones, with under 95% observed a single time. Source material: naive CD4+ T cells from PBMCs. Subset denoted: CD45RA+ positively selected. Source of these receptors: a man younger than 35 in good health. Some clones in this sample may be carry-over from other donors' samples.

V gene TRBV7-3 combines with J gene TRBJ2-7; 14 bases are a match to TRBD2. After removal of 4 bases from V and 0 bases from J, the junction contained 14 bases not matched to a gene. There are 20 residues in the CDR3. Germline V gene sequence: CDR1 SGHTA, CDR2 FQGTGA. The CDR3 DNA follows: TGTGCCAGCAGCTCCAAACTGGGACTAGCGGGAGAGCACCACTCCTACGAGCAGTACTTC. Translation gives CASSSKLGLAGEHHSYEQYF.

The CDR3 is CASSVGSARETYEQYF. DNA for the CDR3: TGTGCCAGCAGCGTAGGGTCAGCGAGAGAAACCTACGAGCAGTACTTC. This rearrangement joins TRBV9 to TRBJ2-7, with D hard to call. V was shortened by 0 bases and J by 2 bases, with 15 bases between the two germline ends. The CDR3 totals 16 residues. Germline V gives CDR1 SGDLS, CDR2 YYNGEE. Complete variable domain (other parts from reference TRBV9 and TRBJ2-7): DSGVTQTPKHLITATGQRVTLRCSPRSGDLSVYWYQQSLDQGLQFLIQYYNGEERAKGNILERFSAQQFPDLHSELNLSSLELGDSALYFCASSVGSARETYEQYFGPGTRLTVT.

The gene calls are TRBV5-1 and TRBJ2-2; D gene ambiguous. The germline V gene encodes CDR1 SGHRS and CDR2 YFSETQ. This CDR3 comprises 15 residues. Trimming shortened V by 2 bases and J by 5 bases, and 13 bases separated the two germline ends. CDR3 bases: TGCGCCAGCAGCTTACGGCTCCGAGAGACCGGGGAGCTGTTTTTT. It is translated as CASSLRLRETGELFF.

This clone was observed once. The chain is built from TRBV11-2 and TRBJ1-2; D is perhaps TRBD1 (6 bases). V was pared by 3 bases and J by 7 bases, with 9 bases between. This CDR3 comprises 12 residues. Germline lookup yields CDR1 SGHAT and CDR2 FQNNGV. The CDR3 region has the DNA TGTGCCAGCAGCTTCCAGGGGAGTGGCTACACCTTC. It yields the protein CASSFQGSGYTF.

The chain uses TRBV15 and TRBJ2-1; either TRBD1 or TRBD2 may supply D (5 bases each). Germline V CDR1 and CDR2: LNHNV, YYDKDF (reference sequence). V was trimmed by 4 bases and J by 4 bases, leaving 8 bases between them. This CDR3 has 13 residues. The CDR3: CATSIWGYNEQFF. CDR3 in DNA: TGTGCCACCAGCATTTGGGGGTACAATGAGCAGTTCTTC.

The J gene is TRBJ1-2, the V gene TRBV18; possible D gene TRBD1, 6 bases. Germline CDR1 and CDR2: KGHSH and LQKENI. V lost 1 base to trimming and J lost 1 base, with 10 bases between them. The CDR3 loop spans 15 amino acids. Here the CDR3 reads CASSPLGQLNYGYTF. CDR3 in DNA: TGTGCCAGCTCACCACTTGGACAGCTTAACTATGGCTACACCTTC.

The chain links TRBV7-8 to TRBJ1-1; 7 bases agree with TRBD1. This CDR3 is built from 18 residues. Per germline, CDR1 SGHVS and CDR2 FQNEAQ. V was clipped by 2 bases and J by 1 base; unmatched bases: 13. In DNA, the CDR3 is TGTGCCAGCAGCTTAAATTGGGAGCGACAGGGCGGGAACACTGAAGCTTTCTTT. As protein: CASSLNWERQGGNTEAFF. Full variable domain (missing parts from reference TRBV7-8 and TRBJ1-1): GAGVSQSPRYKVAKRGQDVALRCDPISGHVSLFWYQQALGQGPEFLTYFQNEAQLDKSGLPSDRFFAERPEGSVSTLKIQRTQQEDSAVYLCASSLNWERQGGNTEAFFGQGTRLTVV.

The chain is built from TRBV2 and TRBJ2-7, with D uncertain. Trimming shortened V by 4 bases and J by 3 bases, and 13 bases separated the two germline ends. This CDR3 comprises 14 residues. Per the germline V gene, CDR1 is SNHLY and CDR2 is FYNNEI. As DNA, the CDR3 is TGTGCCAGCAGTGCCCGACAAGGTATCTACGAGCAGTACTTC. It encodes CASSARQGIYEQYF.

The chain recombines TRBV5-1 with TRBJ2-7; 8 bases fit TRBD1. V lost 0 bases, J lost 6 bases, and 5 bases stayed unmatched. Germline V CDR1 and CDR2: SGHRS, YFSETQ. The CDR3 consists of 14 residues. In DNA, the CDR3 is TGCGCCAGCAGCTTGGGGCCCAGGGGGCCCGAGCAGTACTTC. Residues: CASSLGPRGPEQYF.

To note about this clone: Other DNA sequences from this sample encode an identical CDR3 as well. V is TRBV19 and J is TRBJ2-5, with D unresolved. V dropped 0 bases and J dropped 1 base, with 3 bases sitting between them. Germline loops: CDR1 LNHDA, CDR2 SQIVND (reference sequence). The CDR3 loop spans 13 amino acids. This CDR3 is CASSIDSQETQYF. For the CDR3, the DNA is TGTGCCAGTAGTATAGACAGCCAAGAGACCCAGTACTTC. The complete variable domain, with remaining parts taken from reference TRBV19 and TRBJ2-5, reads DGGITQSPKYLFRKEGQNVTLSCEQNLNHDAMYWYRQDPGQGLRLIYYSQIVNDFQKGDIAEGYSVSREKKESFPLTVTSAQKNPTAFYLCASSIDSQETQYFGPGTRLLVL.

This clone is a singleton in its sample. DNA of the CDR3: TGCGCCAGCAGCTTCCCCGGAGGGGACTATGGCTACACCTTC. Translation: CASSFPGGDYGYTF. The chain is built from TRBV5-1 and TRBJ1-2, with a tentative D call TRBD1 (5 bases). The germline V gene has CDR1 SGHRS and CDR2 YFSETQ. This CDR3 is 14 amino acids long. V was cut by 2 bases and J by 3 bases, with 11 bases left in between. Combining the CDR3 with reference TRBV5-1 and TRBJ1-2 gives the whole variable domain KAGVTQTPRYLIKTRGQQVTLSCSPISGHRSVSWYQQTPGQGLQFLFEYFSETQRNKGNFPGRFSGRQFSNSRSEMNVSTLELGDSALYLCASSFPGGDYGYTFGSGTRLTVV.

In this sample, this clone turned up a few times. The chain combines TRBV7-9 with TRBJ2-7; D is perhaps TRBD2 (5 bases). Germline V CDR1 and CDR2: SEHNR, FQNEAQ (reference sequence). V was trimmed by 5 bases and J by 4 bases, leaving 9 bases between them. The CDR3 contains 12 residues. Written as DNA, the CDR3 is TGTGCCAGCAGCGTGGCGGGTTACGAGCAGTACTTC. Its translation is CASSVAGYEQYF.

V and J are TRBV6-5 and TRBJ1-2; TRBD1 might be the D (5 bases). The CDR3 spans 15 residues. Deletions cut 7 bases from V and 5 bases from J, with 20 bases between. Germline CDR1 and CDR2: MNHEY and SVGAGI. CDR3: CASTARGVERYGYTF. The CDR3 DNA follows: TGTGCCAGCACCGCGCGGGGGGTCGAGAGATATGGCTACACCTTC.

The rearrangement joins TRBV6-1 to TRBJ1-4, with D perhaps TRBD1 (5 bases). The CDR3 sequence is 15 residues long. Trimming took 7 bases from V and 8 from J, leaving 20 bases between them. The germline V gene encodes CDR1 MNHNS and CDR2 SASEGT. DNA for the CDR3: TGTGCCAGCAAGGTTTTTACAGGCGGGTCAGAAAAACTGTTTTTT. Amino acids: CASKVFTGGSEKLFF.

The chain joins TRBV4-2 to TRBJ2-6; tentatively, D is TRBD2 (6 bases). V was shortened by 1 base and J by 2 bases, with 15 bases between the two germline ends. Germline CDR1 and CDR2: LGHNA and YNFKEQ. The CDR3 is made up of 18 amino acids. DNA of the CDR3: TGTGCCAGCAGCCAAGCTCCCGGGGGTTCTGCTGGGGCCAACGTCCTGACTTTC. Translating it yields CASSQAPGGSAGANVLTF.

The rearrangement joins TRBV2 to TRBJ2-3; D could derive from TRBD1 or TRBD2 (7 bases each). The V end was cut by 6 bases, the J end by 13 bases, with 20 bases between. This CDR3 is 13 amino acids long. Germline loops: CDR1 SNHLY, CDR2 FYNNEI. The CDR3 nucleotides read TGTGCCAGCAGGCCCCAGGGGGGGGCCGAGAAGTATTTT. This translates into CASRPQGGAEKYF.

The chain uses TRBV7-9 and TRBJ2-1, with D uncertain. Germline CDR1 reads SEHNR; CDR2 reads FQNEAQ (reference sequence). V gave up 5 bases and J gave up 8 bases, with 19 bases separating them. The CDR3 is made up of 15 amino acids. CDR3 protein: CASSPPGWSEHEQFF. The DNA of the CDR3 is TGTGCCAGCAGCCCCCCCGGGTGGTCGGAGCATGAGCAGTTCTTC. The full variable domain, in which reference TRBV7-9 and TRBJ2-1 provide the parts outside the CDR3, is DTGVSQNPRHKITKRGQNVTFRCDPISEHNRLYWYRQTLGQGPEFLTYFQNEAQLEKSRLLSDRFSAERPKGSFSTLEIQRTEQGDSAMYLCASSPPGWSEHEQFFGPGTRLTVL.

The rearrangement joins TRBV4-2 to TRBJ2-3; 12 bases map to TRBD2. The CDR3 is 17 residues long. Germline CDR1 reads LGHNA; CDR2 reads YNFKEQ. Trimming at V came to 2 bases and at J to 4 bases, leaving 7 bases not matched to a gene. The CDR3 nucleotides are TGTGCCAGCAGCCAACAAGGACTAGCGGGAAGCCCAGATACGCAGTATTTT. Translating it yields CASSQQGLAGSPDTQYF.